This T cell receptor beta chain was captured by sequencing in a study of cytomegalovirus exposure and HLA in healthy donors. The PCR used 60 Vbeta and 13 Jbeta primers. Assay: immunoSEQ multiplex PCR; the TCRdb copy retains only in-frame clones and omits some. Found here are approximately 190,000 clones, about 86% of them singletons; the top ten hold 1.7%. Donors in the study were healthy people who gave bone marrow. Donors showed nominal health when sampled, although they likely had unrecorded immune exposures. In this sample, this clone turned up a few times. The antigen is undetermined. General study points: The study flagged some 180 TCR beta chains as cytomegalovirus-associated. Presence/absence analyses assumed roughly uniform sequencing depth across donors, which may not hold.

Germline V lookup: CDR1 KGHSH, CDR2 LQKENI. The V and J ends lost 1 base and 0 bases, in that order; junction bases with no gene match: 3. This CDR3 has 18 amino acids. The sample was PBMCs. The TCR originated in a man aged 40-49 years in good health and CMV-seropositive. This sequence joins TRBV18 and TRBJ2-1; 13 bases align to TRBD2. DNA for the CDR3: TGTGCCAGCTCACCACTGTGGACTAGCGGGAGCTCCTACAATGAGCAGTTCTTC. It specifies CASSPLWTSGSSYNEQFF.